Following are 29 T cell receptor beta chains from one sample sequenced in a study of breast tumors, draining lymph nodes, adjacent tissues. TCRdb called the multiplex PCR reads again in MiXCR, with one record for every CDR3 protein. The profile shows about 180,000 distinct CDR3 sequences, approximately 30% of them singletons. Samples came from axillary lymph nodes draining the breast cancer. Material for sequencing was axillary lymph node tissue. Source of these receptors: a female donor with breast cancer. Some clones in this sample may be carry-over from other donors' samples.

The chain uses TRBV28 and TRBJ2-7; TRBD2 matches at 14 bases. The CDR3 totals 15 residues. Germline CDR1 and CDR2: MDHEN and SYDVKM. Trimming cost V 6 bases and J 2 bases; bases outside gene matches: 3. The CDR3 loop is CASRGGLAGAYEQYF. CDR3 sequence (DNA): TGTGCCAGCAGGGGGGGACTAGCGGGAGCCTACGAGCAGTACTTC.

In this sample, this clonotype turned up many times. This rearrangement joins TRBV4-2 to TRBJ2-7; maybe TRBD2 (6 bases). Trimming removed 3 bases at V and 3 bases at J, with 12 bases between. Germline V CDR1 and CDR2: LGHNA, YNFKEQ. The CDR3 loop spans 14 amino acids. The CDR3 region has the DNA TGTGCCAGCAGCCAGGGACTTGGAGACTACGAGCAGTACTTC. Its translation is CASSQGLGDYEQYF.

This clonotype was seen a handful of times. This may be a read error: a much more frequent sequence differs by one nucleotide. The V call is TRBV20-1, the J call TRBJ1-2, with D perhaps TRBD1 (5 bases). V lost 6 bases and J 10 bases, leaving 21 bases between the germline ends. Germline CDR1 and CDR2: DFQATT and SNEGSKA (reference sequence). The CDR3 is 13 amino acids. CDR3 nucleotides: TGCAGTGCCGCGACAGTTTCGGGAGGGGCCTACACCTTC. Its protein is CSAATVSGGAYTF.

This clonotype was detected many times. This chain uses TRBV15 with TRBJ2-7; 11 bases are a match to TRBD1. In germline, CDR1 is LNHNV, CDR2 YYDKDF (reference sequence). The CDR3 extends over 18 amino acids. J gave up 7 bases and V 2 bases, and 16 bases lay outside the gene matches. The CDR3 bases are TGTGCCACCAGCAGATCCGGGACAGGGGGTTTCCGGAGTAGAGAGCAGTACTTC. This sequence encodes CATSRSGTGGFRSREQYF.

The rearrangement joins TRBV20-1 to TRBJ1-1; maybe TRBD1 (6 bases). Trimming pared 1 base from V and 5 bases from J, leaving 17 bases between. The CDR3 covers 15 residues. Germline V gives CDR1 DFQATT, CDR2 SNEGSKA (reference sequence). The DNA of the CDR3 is TGCAGTGCTAGAGCCTCGGGGGGGGCGGGGACTGAAGCTTTCTTT. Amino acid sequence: CSARASGGAGTEAFF.

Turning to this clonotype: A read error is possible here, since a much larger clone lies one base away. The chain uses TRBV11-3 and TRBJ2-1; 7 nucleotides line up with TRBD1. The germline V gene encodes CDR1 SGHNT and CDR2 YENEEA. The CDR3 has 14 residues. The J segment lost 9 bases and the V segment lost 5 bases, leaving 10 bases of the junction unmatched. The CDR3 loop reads CASSPRQGWSEQFF. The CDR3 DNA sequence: TGTGCCAGCAGCCCAAGACAGGGATGGAGTGAGCAGTTCTTC.

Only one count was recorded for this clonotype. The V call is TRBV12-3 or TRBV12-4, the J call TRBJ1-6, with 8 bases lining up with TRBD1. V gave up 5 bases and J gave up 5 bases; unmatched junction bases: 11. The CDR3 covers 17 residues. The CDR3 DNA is TGTGCCAGCAGTGAGGGACAGGTGGGGGGCGATAATTCACCCCTCCACTTT. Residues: CASSEGQVGGDNSPLHF.

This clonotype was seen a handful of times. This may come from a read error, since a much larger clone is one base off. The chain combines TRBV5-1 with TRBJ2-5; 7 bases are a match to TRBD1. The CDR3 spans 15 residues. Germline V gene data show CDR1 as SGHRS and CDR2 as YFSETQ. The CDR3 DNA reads TGCGCCAGCAGCGAGACAGGGATGTACCACGAGACCCAGTACTTC. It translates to CASSETGMYHETQYF.

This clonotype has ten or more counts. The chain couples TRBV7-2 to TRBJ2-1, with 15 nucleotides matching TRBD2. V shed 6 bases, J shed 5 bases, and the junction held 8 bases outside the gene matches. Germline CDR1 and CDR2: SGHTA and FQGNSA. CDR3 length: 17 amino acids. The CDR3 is CASRPPGLAGGHNEQFF. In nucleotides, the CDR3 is TGTGCCAGCAGACCCCCGGGACTAGCGGGAGGCCACAATGAGCAGTTCTTC.

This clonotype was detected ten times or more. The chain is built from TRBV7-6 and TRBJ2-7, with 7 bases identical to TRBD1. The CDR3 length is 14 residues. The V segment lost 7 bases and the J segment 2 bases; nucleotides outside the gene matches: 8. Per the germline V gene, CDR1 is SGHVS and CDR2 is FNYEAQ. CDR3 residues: CASTAGTDPYEQYF. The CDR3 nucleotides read TGTGCCAGCACAGCCGGGACAGACCCCTACGAGCAGTACTTC. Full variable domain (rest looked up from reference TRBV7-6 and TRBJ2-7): GAGVSQSPRYKVTKRGQDVALRCDPISGHVSLYWYRQALGQGPEFLTYFNYEAQQDKSGLPNDRFSAERPEGSISTLTIQRTEQRDSAMYRCASTAGTDPYEQYFGPGTRLTVT.

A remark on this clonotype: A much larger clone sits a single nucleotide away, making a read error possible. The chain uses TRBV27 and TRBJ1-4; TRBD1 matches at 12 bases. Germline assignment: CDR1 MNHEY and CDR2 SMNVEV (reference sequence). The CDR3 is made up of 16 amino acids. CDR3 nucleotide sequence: TGTGCCTGCAGTTTCCTCGGGACAGGGGGCGAGGAAAAACTGTTTTTT. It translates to CACSFLGTGGEEKLFF.

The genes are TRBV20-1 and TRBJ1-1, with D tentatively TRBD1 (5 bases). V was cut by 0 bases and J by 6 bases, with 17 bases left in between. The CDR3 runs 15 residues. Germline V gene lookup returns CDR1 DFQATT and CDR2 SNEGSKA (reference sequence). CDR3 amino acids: CSARDPGSGTAEAFF. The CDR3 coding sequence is TGCAGTGCTAGAGATCCGGGGAGCGGGACCGCTGAAGCTTTCTTT.

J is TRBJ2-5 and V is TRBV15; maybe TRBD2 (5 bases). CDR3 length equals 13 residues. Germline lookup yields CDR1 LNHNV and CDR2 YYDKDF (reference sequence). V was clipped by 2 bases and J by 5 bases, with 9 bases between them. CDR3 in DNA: TGTGCCACCAGCAGATCGGAGGCTGAGACCCAGTACTTC. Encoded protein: CATSRSEAETQYF.

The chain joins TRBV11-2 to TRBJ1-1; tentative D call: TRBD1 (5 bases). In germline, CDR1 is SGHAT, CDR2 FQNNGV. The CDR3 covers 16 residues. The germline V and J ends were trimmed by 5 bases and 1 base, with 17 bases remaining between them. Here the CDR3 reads CASSPGVGTENTEAFF. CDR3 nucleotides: TGTGCCAGCAGCCCAGGAGTAGGGACGGAGAACACTGAAGCTTTCTTT.

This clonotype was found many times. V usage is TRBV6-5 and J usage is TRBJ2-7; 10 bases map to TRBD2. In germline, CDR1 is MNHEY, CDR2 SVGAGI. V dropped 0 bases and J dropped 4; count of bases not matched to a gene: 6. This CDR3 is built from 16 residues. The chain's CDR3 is CASSYSQRGGLYEQYF. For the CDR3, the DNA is TGTGCCAGCAGTTACTCACAGCGGGGGGGCCTTTACGAGCAGTACTTC.

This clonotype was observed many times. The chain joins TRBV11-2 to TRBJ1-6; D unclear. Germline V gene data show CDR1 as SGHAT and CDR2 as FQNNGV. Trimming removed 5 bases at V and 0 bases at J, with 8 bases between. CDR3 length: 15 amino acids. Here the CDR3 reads CASSPRSSYNSPLHF. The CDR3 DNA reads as TGTGCCAGCAGCCCTAGGAGCTCCTATAATTCACCCCTCCACTTT.

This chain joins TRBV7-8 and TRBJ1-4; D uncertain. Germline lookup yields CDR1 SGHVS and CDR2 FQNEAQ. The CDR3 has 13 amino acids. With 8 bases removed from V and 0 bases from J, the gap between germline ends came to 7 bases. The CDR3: CASAGTTNEKLFF. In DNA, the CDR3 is TGTGCCAGCGCCGGGACAACTAATGAAAAACTGTTTTTT.

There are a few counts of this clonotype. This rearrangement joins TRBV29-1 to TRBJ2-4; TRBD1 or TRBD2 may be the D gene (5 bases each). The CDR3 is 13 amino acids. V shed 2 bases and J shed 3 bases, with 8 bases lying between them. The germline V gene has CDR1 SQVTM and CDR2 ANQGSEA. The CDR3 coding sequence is TGCAGCGTTGAATTGGGGGACAAAAACATTCAGTACTTC. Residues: CSVELGDKNIQYF. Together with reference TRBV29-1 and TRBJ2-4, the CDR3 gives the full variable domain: SAVISQKPSRDICQRGTSLTIQCQVDSQVTMMFWYRQQPGQSLTLIATANQGSEATYESGFVIDKFPISRPNLTFSTLTVSNMSPEDSSIYLCSVELGDKNIQYFGAGTRLSVL.

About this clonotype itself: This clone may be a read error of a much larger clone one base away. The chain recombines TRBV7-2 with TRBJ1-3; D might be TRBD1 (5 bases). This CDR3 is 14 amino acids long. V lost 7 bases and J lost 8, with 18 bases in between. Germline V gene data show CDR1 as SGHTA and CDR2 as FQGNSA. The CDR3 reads CASNSGQLEDTIYF. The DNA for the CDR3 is TGTGCCAGCAACTCGGGGCAGTTGGAAGACACCATATATTTT.

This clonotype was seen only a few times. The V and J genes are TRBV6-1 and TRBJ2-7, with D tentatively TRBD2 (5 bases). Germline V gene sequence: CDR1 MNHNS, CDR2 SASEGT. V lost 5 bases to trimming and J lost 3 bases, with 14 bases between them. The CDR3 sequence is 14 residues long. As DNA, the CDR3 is TGTGCCAGCAGTCCAAGGACTCCAAACTACGAGCAGTACTTC. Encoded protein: CASSPRTPNYEQYF.

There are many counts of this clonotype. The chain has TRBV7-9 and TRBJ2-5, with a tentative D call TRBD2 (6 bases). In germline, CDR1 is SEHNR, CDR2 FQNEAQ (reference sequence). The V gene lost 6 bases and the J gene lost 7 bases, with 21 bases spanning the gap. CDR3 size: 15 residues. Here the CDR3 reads CASSLRAPSRGTQYF. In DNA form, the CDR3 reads TGTGCCAGCAGTCTTCGGGCCCCGTCGCGGGGGACCCAGTACTTC.

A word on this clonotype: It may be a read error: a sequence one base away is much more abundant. The CDR3 loop reads CASSPGGSGEASSGYTF. The DNA of the CDR3 is TGTGCCAGCAGCCCAGGGGGATCAGGGGAGGCCTCCTCTGGCTACACCTTC. This chain connects TRBV9 to TRBJ1-2; 7 positions agree with TRBD1. The CDR3 covers 17 residues. Germline trimming cut 4 bases from V and 7 bases from J; bases unmatched to any gene: 19. Per germline, CDR1 SGDLS and CDR2 YYNGEE.

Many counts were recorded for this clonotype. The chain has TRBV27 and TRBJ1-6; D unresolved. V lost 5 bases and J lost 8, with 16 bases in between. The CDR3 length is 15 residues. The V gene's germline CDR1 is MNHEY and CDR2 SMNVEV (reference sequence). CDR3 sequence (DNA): TGTGCCAGCAGTGCGCACCCTCGGGGTGATTCACCCCTCCACTTT. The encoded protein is CASSAHPRGDSPLHF.

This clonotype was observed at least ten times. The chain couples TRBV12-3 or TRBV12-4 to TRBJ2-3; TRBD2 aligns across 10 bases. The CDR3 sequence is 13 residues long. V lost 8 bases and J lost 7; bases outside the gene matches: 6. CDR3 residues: CASSTSGAHTQYF. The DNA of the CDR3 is TGTGCCAGCTCCACTAGCGGGGCCCATACGCAGTATTTT.

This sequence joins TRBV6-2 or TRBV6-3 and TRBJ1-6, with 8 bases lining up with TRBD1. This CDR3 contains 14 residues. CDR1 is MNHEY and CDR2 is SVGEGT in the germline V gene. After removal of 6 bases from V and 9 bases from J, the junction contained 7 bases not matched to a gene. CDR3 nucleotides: TGTGCCAGCAGGAACAGGGGGATCAGTTCACCCCTCCACTTT. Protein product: CASRNRGISSPLHF.

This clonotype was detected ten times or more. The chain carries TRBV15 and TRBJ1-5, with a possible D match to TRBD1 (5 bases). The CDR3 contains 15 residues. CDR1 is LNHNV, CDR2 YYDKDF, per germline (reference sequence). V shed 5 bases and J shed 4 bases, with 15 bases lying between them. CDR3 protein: CATSSMGGSNQPQHF. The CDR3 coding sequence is TGTGCCACCAGCTCGATGGGGGGATCGAATCAGCCCCAGCATTTT.

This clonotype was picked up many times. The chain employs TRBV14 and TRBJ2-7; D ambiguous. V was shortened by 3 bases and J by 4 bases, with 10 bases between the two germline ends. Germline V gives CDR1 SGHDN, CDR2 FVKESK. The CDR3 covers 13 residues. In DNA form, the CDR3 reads TGTGCCAGCAGCCACGGCAGGTTATACGAGCAGTACTTC. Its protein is CASSHGRLYEQYF.

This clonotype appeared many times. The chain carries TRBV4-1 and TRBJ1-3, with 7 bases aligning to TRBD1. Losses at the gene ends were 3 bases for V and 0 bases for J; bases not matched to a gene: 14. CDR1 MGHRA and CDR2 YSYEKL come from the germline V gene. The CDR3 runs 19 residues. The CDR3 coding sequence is TGCGCCAGCAGCCAGGCTGACTTGAGGGGGCTGAGCTCTGGAAACACCATATATTTT. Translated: CASSQADLRGLSSGNTIYF.

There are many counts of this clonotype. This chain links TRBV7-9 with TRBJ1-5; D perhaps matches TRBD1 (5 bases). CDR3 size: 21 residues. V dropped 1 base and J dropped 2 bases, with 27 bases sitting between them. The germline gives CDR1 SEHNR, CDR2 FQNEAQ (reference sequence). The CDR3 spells CASSLGAGRPPLQLGNQPQHF. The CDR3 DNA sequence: TGTGCCAGCAGCTTAGGAGCAGGGAGGCCCCCGCTACAACTGGGCAATCAGCCCCAGCATTTT.